This TCR beta chain derives from a study of regulatory T cells in long-lasting Graves disease. Study overall: Positivity for TSH receptor antibodies plus over 5 years of antithyroid drugs meant persistent Graves' disease.

Building of the TCR beta libraries involved iRepertoire HTBI primers and Arm-PCR of CDR3 regions. TCRdb reprocessed the multiplex PCR reads with MiXCR, giving one entry per CDR3 protein. The profile covers about 660,000 distinct CDR3 sequences, with 25% to 35% appearing a single time and 40% to 50% taken by the ten largest. Stated time point: persistent/refractory GD, antithyroid drugs over 5 years with positive TRAb. RNA isolated from PBMCs was used to make the TCR library. Into tubes containing EDTA, 8 to 9 milliliters of peripheral blood were drawn. This CDR3 is 14 amino acids long. Trimming left V 2 bases short and J 7 bases short, with 12 bases between. This clonotype was counted a few times.

The sample here was peripheral blood mononuclear cells (PBMCs), taken when the disease was refractory, from a patient treated with antithyroid drugs. The chain combines TRBV12-3 or TRBV12-4 with TRBJ1-5; D uncertain. The clonotype comes from a female donor with Graves disease. CDR3 sequence: CASSLKEGGQPQHF. The CDR3 coding sequence is TGTGCCAGCAGTTTAAAGGAGGGAGGACAGCCCCAGCATTTT.